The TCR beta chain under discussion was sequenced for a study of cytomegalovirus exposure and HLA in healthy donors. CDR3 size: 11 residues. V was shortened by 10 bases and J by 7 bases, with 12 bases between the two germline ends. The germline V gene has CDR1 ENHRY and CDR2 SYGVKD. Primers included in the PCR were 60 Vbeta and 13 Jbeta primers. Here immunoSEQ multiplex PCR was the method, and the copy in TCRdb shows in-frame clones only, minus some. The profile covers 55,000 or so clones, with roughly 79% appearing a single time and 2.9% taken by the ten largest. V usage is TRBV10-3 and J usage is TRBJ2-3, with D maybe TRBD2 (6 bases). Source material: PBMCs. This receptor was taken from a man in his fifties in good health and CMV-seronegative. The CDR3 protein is CATEGRNTQYF. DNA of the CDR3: TGTGCCACCGAGGGGAGGAATACGCAGTATTTT.